This T cell receptor beta chain came from a study of blood T cell repertoires in COVID-19. Background on the study: Sites across the United States, Italy and Spain contributed samples from acute and convalescent COVID-19. The cDNA or gDNA used as material had been derived from T cells, B-cell-depleted T cells, or PBMCs.

Original processing methods: Estimation of nucleated cell counts relied on the amplification of reference gene primers. Generated by immunoSEQ multiplex PCR, the TCRdb table keeps only in-frame clones and is missing some. That table supplies the V and J calls and clone size; D and trimming were determined from the DNA. The data show 150,000 to 200,000 clones, roughly 84% seen once. CDR1 and CDR2 from the germline V gene are MNHEY and SVGAGI. The germline V and J ends were trimmed by 7 bases and 4 bases, with 7 bases remaining between them. This CDR3 comprises 11 residues. Followed over time, Seattle patients had been enrolled while infection was active.

The chain recombines TRBV6-5 with TRBJ1-1, with D perhaps TRBD1 (6 bases). Sequencing was performed on peripheral blood. This clonotype was obtained from a woman between 65 and 79 years old with COVID-19, enrolled during active disease. This CDR3 is CASKGGTEAFF. The CDR3 DNA is TGTGCCAGCAAAGGGGGCACTGAAGCTTTCTTT.